What follows is one T cell receptor beta chain and its context. This sample is drawn from a study of blood T cell repertoires in COVID-19. Looking at the study overall: COVID-19 samples from acute and convalescent phases originated in the United States, Italy and Spain.

After removal of 3 bases from V and 8 bases from J, the junction contained 10 bases not matched to a gene. CDR3 length: 17 residues. Per the germline V gene, CDR1 is KGHDR and CDR2 is SFDVKD. How the authors handled the data: For nucleated cells, counts were estimated from reference gene primer amplification. Sequenced by immunoSEQ multiplex PCR; TCRdb stores in-frame clones only, minus some. D and trimming were read from the DNA, whereas the V and J calls and clone size are those reported in that table. The sample holds under 350,000 clones; around 85% are singletons and the top ten take 4% to 5%. The sample comprised PBMCs or T cells enriched from blood (not recorded which). The TCR was taken from a woman aged 40 to 49 with acute COVID-19. The chain couples TRBV24-1 to TRBJ2-1; TRBD1 matches at 12 bases. The CDR3 protein is CATSDQAGTGGGDEQFF. As DNA, the CDR3 is TGTGCCACCAGTGATCAAGCCGGGACAGGGGGCGGAGATGAGCAGTTCTTC.